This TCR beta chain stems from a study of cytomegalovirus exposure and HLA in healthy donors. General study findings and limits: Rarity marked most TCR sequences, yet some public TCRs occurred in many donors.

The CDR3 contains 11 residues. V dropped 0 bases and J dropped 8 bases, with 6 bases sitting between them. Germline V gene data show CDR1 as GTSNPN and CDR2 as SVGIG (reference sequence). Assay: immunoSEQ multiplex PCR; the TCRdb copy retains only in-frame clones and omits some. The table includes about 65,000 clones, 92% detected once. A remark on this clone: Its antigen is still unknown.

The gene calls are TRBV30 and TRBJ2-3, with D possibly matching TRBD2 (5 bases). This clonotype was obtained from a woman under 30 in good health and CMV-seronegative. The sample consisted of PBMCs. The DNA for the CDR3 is TGTGCCTGGAGTGTAGGAGGTACGCAGTATTTT. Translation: CAWSVGGTQYF.